The clone carrying this T cell receptor beta chain was detected a few times. Data came from immunoSEQ multiplex PCR; TCRdb stores just in-frame clones and leaves some out. Seen here are 100,000 or so clones, about 66% observed once, and the top ten hold approximately 24%. The data originate from a study of shared clonotypes between healthy human individuals. Trimming left V 1 base short and J 10 bases short, with 18 bases between. This CDR3 spans 15 amino acids. Germline V CDR1 and CDR2: SGDLS, YYNGEE. The chain carries TRBV9 and TRBJ2-1, with D unresolved. The sample consisted of memory CD8+ T cells sorted from blood. As to subset: CD45RO+ cells pooled with CCR7-negative TemRA cells. The TCR sequence derives from a woman in her twenties or thirties in good health. CDR3 nucleotides: TGTGCCAGCAGCGTATCGGGTGCCCCCGGGCACGAGCAGTTCTTC. Protein sequence: CASSVSGAPGHEQFF.